The rows below give T cell receptor beta chains drawn from one sample of a study of identical twins. Each CDR3 protein gets one entry after TCRdb re-called the 5' RACE reads with MiXCR. The sample yields approximately 670,000 distinct CDR3 sequences, around 6% seen once. The sample taken for sequencing was naive T cells sorted from blood. The receptors here all came from a man younger than 35 in good health. Each CDR3 is given with its conserved first and last residue. D genes are given only for firm matches. Clone size is not always given. Where it is, it says once, few, many or a class for expanded clones.

J gene,D gene,V gene,clone size,CDR3 protein,CDR3 DNA
TRBJ1-5,.,TRBV10-3,many,CAITPGDHQPQHF,TGTGCCATCACCCCTGGGGACCATCAGCCCCAGCATTTT
TRBJ2-7,.,TRBV7-2,.,CASGTGKQYF,TGTGCCAGCGGGACGGGGAAGCAGTACTTC
TRBJ2-2,TRBD2,TRBV20-1,many,CSASLAGGTNTGELFF,TGCAGTGCTAGCCTAGCGGGAGGGACGAACACCGGGGAGCTGTTTTTT
TRBJ2-3,.,TRBV5-1,many,CASSFGGTDTQYF,TGCGCCAGCAGCTTTGGGGGTACAGATACGCAGTATTTT
TRBJ2-7,.,TRBV29-1,.,CSVAGTRERDEQYF,TGCAGCGTTGCTGGGACACGCGAAAGGGACGAGCAGTACTTC
TRBJ2-1,.,TRBV21-1,many,CASSPNPPTGVDNEQFF,TGTGCCAGCAGCCCCAATCCCCCTACGGGAGTCGACAATGAGCAGTTCTTC
TRBJ2-7,.,TRBV25-1,.,CASSESPGGQHGYEQYF,TGTGCCAGCAGTGAAAGCCCGGGGGGCCAGCACGGCTACGAGCAGTACTTC
TRBJ2-4,TRBD2,TRBV7-6,few,CASSPLAGGPQNIQYF,TGTGCCAGCAGCCCGCTAGCGGGAGGGCCGCAAAACATTCAGTACTTC
TRBJ2-1,.,TRBV12-3/TRBV12-4,many,CANGYNEQFF,TGTGCCAACGGTTACAATGAGCAGTTCTTC
TRBJ2-3,.,TRBV20-1,many,CSATDSTDTQYF,TGCAGTGCAACCGACAGTACAGATACGCAGTATTTT
TRBJ2-7,.,TRBV14,many,CASSPVPGILYEQYF,TGTGCCAGCAGCCCCGTCCCCGGGATTCTCTACGAGCAGTACTTC
TRBJ2-2,.,TRBV4-2,.,CASSQFDSRSTGELFF,TGTGCCAGCAGCCAATTCGATAGCAGAAGCACCGGGGAGCTGTTTTTT
TRBJ2-7,TRBD1,TRBV6-2/TRBV6-3,many,CASSRDRGTYEQYF,TGTGCCAGCAGCCGGGACAGGGGGACCTACGAGCAGTACTTC
TRBJ2-1,TRBD2,TRBV20-1,many,CSARVGFGGRRNNEQFF,TGCAGTGCTAGAGTTGGGTTTGGCGGGAGACGAAACAATGAGCAGTTCTTC
TRBJ2-1,TRBD2,TRBV28,many,CASSPPSGITYNEQFF,TGTGCCAGCAGTCCCCCTAGCGGGATTACCTACAATGAGCAGTTCTTC
TRBJ1-1,.,TRBV29-1,.,CSVVALGQNTEAFF,TGCAGCGTTGTAGCGTTGGGACAGAACACTGAAGCTTTCTTT
TRBJ2-3,TRBD2,TRBV5-1,many,CASSPGTSGRTDTQYF,TGCGCCAGCAGCCCGGGGACTAGCGGGAGGACAGATACGCAGTATTTT
TRBJ2-4,.,TRBV6-1,.,CASSPTISLAKNIQYF,TGTGCCAGCAGCCCCACAATTAGCCTAGCCAAAAACATTCAGTACTTC
TRBJ2-7,.,TRBV27,.,CASSLFGTTTYEQYF,TGTGCCAGCAGTTTATTCGGGACAACCACCTACGAGCAGTACTTC
TRBJ2-3,.,TRBV29-1,.,CSVEDSVRTPNTDTQYF,TGCAGCGTTGAAGATTCGGTTCGGACTCCTAACACAGATACGCAGTATTTT
TRBJ1-3,.,TRBV15,many,CATGANSGNTIYF,TGTGCCACCGGCGCCAACTCTGGAAACACCATATATTTT
TRBJ2-1,.,TRBV10-3,many,CATQKGTLTDLEQFF,TGTGCCACCCAGAAAGGGACCCTGACCGACCTCGAGCAGTTCTTC
TRBJ1-5,.,TRBV12-3/TRBV12-4,many,CASRPRGRDDQPQHF,TGTGCCAGCAGACCTCGGGGGCGCGATGATCAGCCCCAGCATTTT
TRBJ2-7,.,TRBV7-9,few,CASIDADAVAEQYF,TGTGCCAGCATCGACGCGGACGCAGTGGCCGAGCAGTACTTC
TRBJ1-2,.,TRBV12-3/TRBV12-4,many,CASNREGVSGYTF,TGTGCCAGCAATAGGGAAGGAGTAAGTGGCTACACCTTC
TRBJ1-3,.,TRBV15,many,CATSFSTVSGNTIYF,TGTGCCACCAGCTTTTCCACCGTCTCTGGAAACACCATATATTTT
TRBJ1-1,.,TRBV12-3/TRBV12-4,many,CASRGGGRTEAFF,TGTGCCAGCCGCGGCGGCGGGCGCACTGAAGCTTTCTTT
TRBJ2-7,.,TRBV29-1,many,CSAQVPTSYEQYF,TGCAGCGCACAGGTTCCGACCTCCTACGAGCAGTACTTC
TRBJ2-5,.,TRBV12-3/TRBV12-4,many,CASSLRSQETQYF,TGTGCCAGCAGCCTACGGTCCCAAGAGACCCAGTACTTC
TRBJ2-1,.,TRBV5-1,many,CASRAGAYNEQFF,TGCGCCAGCAGGGCCGGCGCCTACAATGAGCAGTTCTTC
TRBJ2-7,.,TRBV28,many,CAIRDTGSYEQYF,TGTGCCATTAGGGACACAGGGTCCTACGAGCAGTACTTC
TRBJ2-2,.,TRBV27,few,CASSSTQTGATGELFF,TGTGCCAGCAGTTCAACTCAGACAGGAGCCACCGGGGAGCTGTTTTTT
TRBJ2-1,.,TRBV20-1,many,CSINSGSSSYNEQFF,TGCAGTATAAATAGCGGTTCCAGCTCCTACAATGAGCAGTTCTTC
TRBJ1-1,TRBD1,TRBV6-2/TRBV6-3,.,CASSYLGQGGTEAFF,TGTGCCAGCAGTTACCTGGGACAGGGGGGCACTGAAGCTTTCTTT
TRBJ1-2,.,TRBV29-1,many,CSVVWEDGYTF,TGCAGCGTTGTATGGGAAGATGGCTACACCTTC
TRBJ2-5,.,TRBV7-2,few,CASSTNRRDAQYF,TGTGCCAGCAGCACCAACAGGCGAGACGCCCAGTACTTC
TRBJ2-3,TRBD2,TRBV7-9,.,CASSPWTSGNTDTQYF,TGTGCCAGCAGCCCGTGGACTAGCGGGAACACAGATACGCAGTATTTT
TRBJ2-2,.,TRBV18,many,CASSPPTGELFF,TGCGCCAGCAGCCCCCCCACCGGGGAGCTGTTTTTT
TRBJ2-5,TRBD2,TRBV18,many,CASSRGTSGNRRETQYF,TGTGCCAGCTCACGAGGGACTAGCGGGAATCGGCGGGAGACCCAGTACTTC
TRBJ2-1,TRBD1,TRBV30,few,CAWARGTGGNEQFF,TGTGCCTGGGCCCGAGGGACAGGGGGCAATGAGCAGTTCTTC
TRBJ1-6,.,TRBV7-9,few,CASSPLRGSPLHF,TGTGCCAGCAGCCCGCTAAGGGGTTCACCCCTCCACTTT
TRBJ1-2,TRBD1,TRBV12-3/TRBV12-4,few,CASSSLGGQGNGYTF,TGTGCCAGCAGTTCCCTAGGGGGACAGGGCAATGGCTACACCTTC
TRBJ2-1,TRBD1,TRBV24-1,.,CATSDPGTGVGQFF,TGTGCCACCAGTGACCCCGGGACAGGGGTGGGGCAGTTCTTC
TRBJ2-2,.,TRBV29-1,many,CSVVIQNTGELFF,TGCAGCGTTGTGATTCAGAACACCGGGGAGCTGTTTTTT
TRBJ2-2,.,TRBV11-1,many,CASSTRRANTGELFF,TGTGCCAGCAGCACGAGACGGGCCAACACCGGGGAGCTGTTTTTT
TRBJ2-5,.,TRBV6-2/TRBV6-3,few,CASTPPGGRKTQYF,TGTGCCAGCACCCCGCCCGGGGGCCGAAAGACCCAGTACTTC
TRBJ2-1,.,TRBV30,.,CAWSSSYEQFF,TGTGCCTGGAGTTCCTCGTATGAGCAGTTCTTC
TRBJ2-2,.,TRBV12-3/TRBV12-4,many,CASSSLRDAPGELFF,TGTGCCAGCAGTTCTCTCCGGGATGCACCCGGGGAGCTGTTTTTT
TRBJ2-3,.,TRBV29-1,many,CSTGGDTQYF,TGCAGCACTGGAGGAGATACGCAGTATTTT
TRBJ1-5,.,TRBV19,.,CASTIAYYRTRNQPQHF,TGTGCCAGTACTATAGCTTATTACAGAACGAGGAATCAGCCCCAGCATTTT
TRBJ2-1,.,TRBV5-1,.,CASSLAEGFRANEQFF,TGCGCCAGCAGCTTGGCCGAGGGGTTTCGGGCTAATGAGCAGTTCTTC
TRBJ2-3,.,TRBV7-2,many,CASSLRGSRVADTQYF,TGTGCCAGCAGCTTAAGGGGGTCGAGGGTGGCAGATACGCAGTATTTT
TRBJ2-1,.,TRBV15,many,CATSRVAGSYNEQFF,TGTGCCACCAGTCGCGTGGCGGGTAGCTACAATGAGCAGTTCTTC